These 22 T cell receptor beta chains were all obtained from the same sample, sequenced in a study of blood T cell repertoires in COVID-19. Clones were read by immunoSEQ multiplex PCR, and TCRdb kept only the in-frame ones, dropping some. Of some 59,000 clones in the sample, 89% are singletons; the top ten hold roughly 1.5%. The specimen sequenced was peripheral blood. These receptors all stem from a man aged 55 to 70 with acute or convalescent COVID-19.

CDR3 amino acids: CASSVPQGLEVEAFF. The CDR3 region has the DNA TGTGCCAGCAGCGTACCCCAAGGTCTAGAGGTTGAAGCTTTCTTT. The chain joins TRBV6-5 to TRBJ1-1, with unresolved D. The V end was cut by 6 bases, the J end by 7 bases, with 21 bases between. The CDR3 loop spans 15 amino acids. Germline V gives CDR1 MNHEY, CDR2 SVGAGI.

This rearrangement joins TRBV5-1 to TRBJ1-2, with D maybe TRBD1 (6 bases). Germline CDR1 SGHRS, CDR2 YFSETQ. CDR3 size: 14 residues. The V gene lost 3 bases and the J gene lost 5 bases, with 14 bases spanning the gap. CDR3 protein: CASSSAPQGYGYTF. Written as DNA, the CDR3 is TGCGCCAGCAGCTCTGCACCTCAGGGGTATGGCTACACCTTC.

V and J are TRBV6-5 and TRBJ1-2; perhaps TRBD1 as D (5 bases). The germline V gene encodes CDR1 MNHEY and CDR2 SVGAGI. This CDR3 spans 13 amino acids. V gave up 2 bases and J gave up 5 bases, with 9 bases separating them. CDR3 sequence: CASSYRGPYGYTF. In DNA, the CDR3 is TGTGCCAGCAGTTACAGGGGTCCGTATGGCTACACCTTC.

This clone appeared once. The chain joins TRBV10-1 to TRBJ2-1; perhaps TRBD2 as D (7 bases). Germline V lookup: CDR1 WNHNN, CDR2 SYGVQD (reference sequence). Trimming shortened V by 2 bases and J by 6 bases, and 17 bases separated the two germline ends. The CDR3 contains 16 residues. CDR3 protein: CASSEARGAEGNEQFF. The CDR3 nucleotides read TGCGCCAGCAGTGAGGCTCGGGGGGCCGAGGGCAATGAGCAGTTCTTC.

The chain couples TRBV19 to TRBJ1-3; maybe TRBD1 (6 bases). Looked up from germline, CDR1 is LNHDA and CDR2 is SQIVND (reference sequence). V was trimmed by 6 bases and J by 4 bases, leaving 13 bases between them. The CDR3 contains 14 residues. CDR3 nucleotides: TGTGCCAGTAGCACAGGGTTTCTAGGAAACACCATATATTTT. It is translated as CASSTGFLGNTIYF.

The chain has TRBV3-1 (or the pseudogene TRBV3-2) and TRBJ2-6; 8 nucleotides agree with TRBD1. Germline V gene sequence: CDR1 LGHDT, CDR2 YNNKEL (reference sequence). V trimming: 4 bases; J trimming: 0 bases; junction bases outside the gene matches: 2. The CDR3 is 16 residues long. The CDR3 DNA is TGTGCCAGCAGCCTCACAGGGGGCTCTGGGGCCAACGTCCTGACTTTC. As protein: CASSLTGGSGANVLTF.

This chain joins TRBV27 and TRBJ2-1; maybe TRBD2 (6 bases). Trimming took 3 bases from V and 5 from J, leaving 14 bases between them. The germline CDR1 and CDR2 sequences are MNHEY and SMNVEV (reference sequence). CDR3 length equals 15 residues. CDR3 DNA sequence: TGTGCCAGCAGTTTTCTGGTTAGCGGAAACAATGAGCAGTTCTTC. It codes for CASSFLVSGNNEQFF.

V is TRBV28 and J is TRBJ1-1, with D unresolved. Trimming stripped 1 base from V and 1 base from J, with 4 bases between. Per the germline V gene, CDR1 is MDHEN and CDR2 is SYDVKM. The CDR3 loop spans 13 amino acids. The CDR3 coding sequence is TGTGCCAGCAGTTTATCAGGGAACACTGAAGCTTTCTTT. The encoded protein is CASSLSGNTEAFF.

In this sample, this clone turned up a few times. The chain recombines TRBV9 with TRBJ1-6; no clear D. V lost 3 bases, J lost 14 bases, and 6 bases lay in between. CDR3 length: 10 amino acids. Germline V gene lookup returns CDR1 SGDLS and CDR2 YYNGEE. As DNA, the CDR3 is TGTGCCAGCAGCGGGAGGTCCCTCCACTTT. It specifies CASSGRSLHF. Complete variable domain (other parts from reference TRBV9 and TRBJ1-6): DSGVTQTPKHLITATGQRVTLRCSPRSGDLSVYWYQQSLDQGLQFLIQYYNGEERAKGNILERFSAQQFPDLHSELNLSSLELGDSALYFCASSGRSLHFGNGTRLTVT.

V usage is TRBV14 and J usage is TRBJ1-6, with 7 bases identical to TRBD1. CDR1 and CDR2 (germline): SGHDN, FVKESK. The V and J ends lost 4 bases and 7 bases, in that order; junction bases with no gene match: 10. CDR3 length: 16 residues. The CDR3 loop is CASSRYTGVHNSPLHF. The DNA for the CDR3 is TGTGCCAGCAGCCGATATACAGGGGTCCACAATTCACCCCTCCACTTT.

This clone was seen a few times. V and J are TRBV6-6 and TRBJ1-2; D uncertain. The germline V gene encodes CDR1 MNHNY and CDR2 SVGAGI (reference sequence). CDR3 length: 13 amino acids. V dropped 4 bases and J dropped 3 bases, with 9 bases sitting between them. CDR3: CASSSGSYYGYTF. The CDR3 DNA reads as TGTGCCAGCAGTTCCGGGTCGTACTATGGCTACACCTTC.

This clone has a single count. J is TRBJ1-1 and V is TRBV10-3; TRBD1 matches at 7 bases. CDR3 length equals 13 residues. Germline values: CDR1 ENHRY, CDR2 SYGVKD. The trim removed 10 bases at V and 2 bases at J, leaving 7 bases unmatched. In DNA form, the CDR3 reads TGTGCCACCCTAGGACAGGCCAACACTGAAGCTTTCTTT. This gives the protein CATLGQANTEAFF.

CDR3 coding DNA: TGTGCTAGTGGACTAGCGGACTACGAGCAGTACTTC. Protein product: CASGLADYEQYF. The rearrangement links TRBV12-5 to TRBJ2-7, with 8 nucleotides matching TRBD2. With V trimmed by 6 bases and J by 3 bases, 1 base remained unmatched. The length of the CDR3 is 12 residues. Germline V gene lookup returns CDR1 LGHNT and CDR2 FRNRAP.

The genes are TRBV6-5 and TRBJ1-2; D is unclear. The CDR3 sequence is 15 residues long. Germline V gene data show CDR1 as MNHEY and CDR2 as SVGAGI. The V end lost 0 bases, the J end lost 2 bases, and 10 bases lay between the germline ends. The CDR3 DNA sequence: TGTGCCAGCAGTTACTCGCCGGGGAAGAACTATGGCTACACCTTC. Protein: CASSYSPGKNYGYTF.

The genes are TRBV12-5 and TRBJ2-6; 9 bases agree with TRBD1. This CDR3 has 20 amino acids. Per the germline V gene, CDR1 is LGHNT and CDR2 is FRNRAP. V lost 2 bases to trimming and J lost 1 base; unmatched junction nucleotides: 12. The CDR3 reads CASGLLPGGQGASGANVLTF. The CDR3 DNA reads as TGTGCTAGTGGTTTGCTGCCAGGGGGACAGGGAGCGTCTGGGGCCAACGTCCTGACTTTC.

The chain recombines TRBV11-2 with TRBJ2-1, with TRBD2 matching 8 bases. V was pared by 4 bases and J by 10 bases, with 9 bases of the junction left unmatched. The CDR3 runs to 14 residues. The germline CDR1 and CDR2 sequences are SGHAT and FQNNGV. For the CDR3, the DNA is TGTGCCAGCAGCTACACCGGGGGGGATCGGGAGCAGTTCTTC. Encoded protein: CASSYTGGDREQFF.

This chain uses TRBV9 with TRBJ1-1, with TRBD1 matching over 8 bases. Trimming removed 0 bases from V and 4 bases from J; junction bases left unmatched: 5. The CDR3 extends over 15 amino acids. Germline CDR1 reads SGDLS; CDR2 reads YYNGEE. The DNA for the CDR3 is TGTGCCAGCAGCGTAGTCGATACAGGGGGCACTGAAGCTTTCTTT. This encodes CASSVVDTGGTEAFF.

CDR3 residues: CASSVGGGLTETQYF. CDR3 coding DNA: TGTGCCAGCAGCGTAGGGGGGGGATTGACGGAGACCCAGTACTTC. This chain joins TRBV9 and TRBJ2-5; TRBD2 agrees at 7 bases. With 0 bases clipped from V and 5 bases from J, the junction kept 7 bases outside the gene matches. The CDR3 loop spans 15 amino acids. Germline values: CDR1 SGDLS, CDR2 YYNGEE.

In nucleotides, the CDR3 is TGTGCCAGCAGTGACAGGGGGCTAGATACGCAGTATTTT. It encodes CASSDRGLDTQYF. The chain joins TRBV6-4 to TRBJ2-3; 7 bases match TRBD1. Trimming removed 2 bases from V and 5 bases from J; junction bases left unmatched: 1. In germline, CDR1 is MRHNA, CDR2 SNTAGT. There are 13 residues in the CDR3.

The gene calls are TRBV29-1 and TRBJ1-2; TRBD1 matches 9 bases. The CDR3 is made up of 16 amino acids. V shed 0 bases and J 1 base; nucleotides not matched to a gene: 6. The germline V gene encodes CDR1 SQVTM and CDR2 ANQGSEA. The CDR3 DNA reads TGCAGCGTTGAAGAAACCGGGACAGGGAGTAACTATGGCTACACCTTC. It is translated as CSVEETGTGSNYGYTF.

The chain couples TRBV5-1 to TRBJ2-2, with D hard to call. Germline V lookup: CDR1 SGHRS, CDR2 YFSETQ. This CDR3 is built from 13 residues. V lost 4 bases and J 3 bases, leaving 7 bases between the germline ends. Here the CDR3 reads CASSPPDTGELFF. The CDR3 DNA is TGCGCCAGCAGCCCGCCAGACACCGGGGAGCTGTTTTTT.

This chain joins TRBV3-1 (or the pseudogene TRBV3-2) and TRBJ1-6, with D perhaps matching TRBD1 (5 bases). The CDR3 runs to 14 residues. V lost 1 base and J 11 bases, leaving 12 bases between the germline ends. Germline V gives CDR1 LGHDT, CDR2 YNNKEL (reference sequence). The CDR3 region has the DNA TGTGCCAGCAGCCAAGCCCAGGCACAGGCACCCCTCCACTTT. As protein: CASSQAQAQAPLHF.